Each of the 32 T cell receptor beta chains below was sequenced from the same sample in a study of blood T cell repertoires in COVID-19. TCRdb's table, derived via immunoSEQ multiplex PCR, lists solely in-frame clones and lacks some. In the table there are approximately 30,000 clones, more than 70% of which are singletons. Sequencing input: peripheral blood. Receptor source: a woman in her thirties or forties with active or convalescent COVID-19.

CDR3 sequence: CASTIRWTGTSEQYF. CDR3 nucleotide sequence: TGTGCCAGCACCATAAGATGGACAGGGACAAGTGAGCAGTACTTC. The chain is built from TRBV7-2 and TRBJ2-7; 8 positions match TRBD1. Per the germline V gene, CDR1 is SGHTA and CDR2 is FQGNSA. V shed 7 bases and J 7 bases; nucleotides not matched to a gene: 15. This CDR3 is 15 amino acids long.

CDR3 protein: CASSIDRGSHYGYTF. The CDR3, as DNA: TGTGCCAGTAGTATCGACAGGGGGTCCCACTATGGCTACACCTTC. This chain joins TRBV19 and TRBJ1-2; 9 bases align to TRBD1. In germline, CDR1 is LNHDA, CDR2 SQIVND (reference sequence). Trimming at V came to 3 bases and at J to 3 bases, leaving 5 bases not matched to a gene. The CDR3 loop spans 15 amino acids.

The chain carries TRBV2 and TRBJ2-1, with D tentatively TRBD1 (5 bases). With 9 bases removed from V and 0 bases from J, the gap between germline ends came to 12 bases. From germline, CDR1 is SNHLY and CDR2 FYNNEI. The CDR3 runs to 14 residues. CDR3 DNA: TGTGCCAGGGGGCCCGGAAGCTCCTACAATGAGCAGTTCTTC. Its translation: CARGPGSSYNEQFF.

V and J are TRBV10-3 and TRBJ2-4, with D perhaps TRBD2 (5 bases). Between the trimmed V and J ends, which lost 0 bases and 1 base, there was a span of 7 bases. The CDR3 extends over 15 amino acids. Germline V gives CDR1 ENHRY, CDR2 SYGVKD. The CDR3 sequence is CAISESGLAKNIQYF. The CDR3 nucleotides are TGTGCCATCAGTGAGTCAGGACTGGCCAAAAACATTCAGTACTTC.

This chain connects TRBV6-5 to TRBJ1-6, with D possibly being TRBD1 (5 bases). This CDR3 is 16 amino acids long. V lost 2 bases to trimming and J lost 7 bases, with 15 bases between them. Germline values: CDR1 MNHEY, CDR2 SVGAGI. The CDR3 sequence: CASSYHQGIGNSPLHF. The CDR3 DNA sequence: TGTGCCAGCAGTTACCACCAGGGAATAGGGAATTCACCCCTCCACTTT.

This clone was counted only a few times. Here the CDR3 reads CASRPEGGYTF. CDR3 nucleotides: TGTGCCAGCAGGCCAGAGGGCGGCTACACCTTC. The chain links TRBV12-3 or TRBV12-4 to TRBJ1-2, with D unclear. The CDR3 length is 11 residues. Trimming left V 6 bases short and J 8 bases short, with 10 bases between.

The V call is TRBV19, the J call TRBJ1-4; the D gene is possibly TRBD1 (6 bases). The V end lost 10 bases, the J end lost 8 bases, and 23 bases lay between the germline ends. Germline V lookup: CDR1 LNHDA, CDR2 SQIVND (reference sequence). This CDR3 spans 15 amino acids. CDR3 protein: CATQGGPSGGEKLFF. In nucleotides, the CDR3 is TGTGCCACACAAGGGGGACCATCGGGGGGCGAAAAACTGTTTTTT. The entire variable domain, with the rest obtained from reference TRBV19 and TRBJ1-4, is as follows: DGGITQSPKYLFRKEGQNVTLSCEQNLNHDAMYWYRQDPGQGLRLIYYSQIVNDFQKGDIAEGYSVSREKKESFPLTVTSAQKNPTAFYLCATQGGPSGGEKLFFGSGTQLSVL.

The chain is built from TRBV24-1 and TRBJ2-3; TRBD1 matches at 7 bases. This CDR3 has 12 residues. Germline CDR1 reads KGHDR; CDR2 reads SFDVKD. The J segment lost 8 bases and the V segment lost 2 bases, leaving 0 bases of the junction unmatched. CDR3 bases: TGTGCCACCAGTGATTCAGGGGGTACGCAGTATTTT. It is translated as CATSDSGGTQYF.

This clone was detected once. The J gene is TRBJ2-7, the V gene TRBV11-2, with D possibly being TRBD2 (5 bases). The CDR3 has 14 amino acids. V was clipped by 5 bases and J by 5 bases, with 16 bases between them. Germline V gives CDR1 SGHAT, CDR2 FQNNGV. CDR3 coding DNA: TGTGCCAGCAGCCCCCGCGGGTTAAGAGACGAGCAGTACTTC. Translated: CASSPRGLRDEQYF. Full variable domain (rest looked up from reference TRBV11-2 and TRBJ2-7): EAGVAQSPRYKIIEKRQSVAFWCNPISGHATLYWYQQILGQGPKLLIQFQNNGVVDDSQLPKDRFSAERLKGVDSTLKIQPAKLEDSAVYLCASSPRGLRDEQYFGPGTRLTVT.

The chain combines TRBV4-2 with TRBJ2-1; D ambiguous. V was cut by 6 bases and J by 7 bases, with 10 bases left in between. In germline, CDR1 is LGHNA, CDR2 YNFKEQ. This CDR3 is built from 12 residues. CDR3 protein: CASRLERNEQFF. The DNA for the CDR3 is TGTGCCAGCAGGCTTGAACGGAATGAGCAGTTCTTC.

The DNA of the CDR3 is TGTGCCAGCAGCCCGGGACTAGCGGGGGTCTACGAGCAGTACTTC. It is translated as CASSPGLAGVYEQYF. The chain links TRBV7-3 to TRBJ2-7, with 14 bases lining up with TRBD2. The germline gives CDR1 SGHTA, CDR2 FQGTGA. After removal of 5 bases from V and 3 bases from J, the junction contained 3 bases not matched to a gene. This CDR3 spans 15 amino acids.

The chain joins TRBV11-2 to TRBJ1-1; 7 bases fit TRBD1. J was trimmed by 4 bases and V by 5 bases; bases with no gene match: 13. The CDR3 runs 16 residues. Germline CDR1 is SGHAT and CDR2 is FQNNGV. The CDR3 DNA follows: TGTGCCAGCAGCCCCAGGGCAGGGGGACGTAGCACTGAAGCTTTCTTT. Translation gives CASSPRAGGRSTEAFF.

The chain has TRBV5-1 and TRBJ2-5; 9 positions match TRBD1. There are 15 residues in the CDR3. CDR1 SGHRS and CDR2 YFSETQ come from the germline V gene. The trim removed 4 bases at V and 2 bases at J, leaving 6 bases unmatched. The CDR3 here is CASSPGQGLQETQYF. The CDR3 nucleotides read TGCGCCAGCAGCCCGGGACAGGGTCTTCAAGAGACCCAGTACTTC.

This clone was seen once. One end of the junction does not line up with germline, which may come from a read error. This sequence joins TRBV7-3 and TRBJ1-1; TRBD1 matches 9 bases. The CDR3 covers 14 residues. Looked up from germline, CDR1 is SGHTA and CDR2 is FQGTGA. CDR3 region: CASSLTLGQGEAFF. The CDR3 coding sequence is TGTGCCAGCAGCCTAACGCTGGGACAGGGTGAAGCTTTCTTT.

This chain uses TRBV4-3 with TRBJ1-6; D unclear. Germline loops: CDR1 LGHNA, CDR2 YSLEER. The CDR3 length is 18 residues. Between the trimmed V and J ends, which lost 0 bases and 8 bases, there was a span of 20 bases. The CDR3 loop is CASSQDLWSGTRDSPLHF. As DNA, the CDR3 is TGCGCCAGCAGCCAAGATCTTTGGAGCGGTACGAGGGATTCACCCCTCCACTTT.

J is TRBJ2-3 and V is TRBV5-1; a possible D gene is TRBD2 (6 bases). The CDR3 spans 15 residues. Trimming stripped 4 bases from V and 1 base from J, with 13 bases between. In germline, CDR1 is SGHRS, CDR2 YFSETQ. DNA for the CDR3: TGCGCCAGCAGCGGCGGGATCTACGGCACAGATACGCAGTATTTT. It yields the protein CASSGGIYGTDTQYF.

The chain combines TRBV11-2 with TRBJ2-7; D might be TRBD2 (6 bases). This CDR3 spans 15 amino acids. Germline assignment: CDR1 SGHAT and CDR2 FQNNGV. V lost 1 base and J lost 3, with 13 bases in between. The CDR3 coding sequence is TGTGCCAGCAGCTTAGCCCCCGGGACTGGCTACGAGCAGTACTTC. Its translation is CASSLAPGTGYEQYF.

This clone was recorded a few times. J is TRBJ2-7 and V is TRBV13; 8 bases are shared with TRBD1. V lost 4 bases and J lost 1; bases outside the gene matches: 9. CDR1 and CDR2 (germline): PRHDT, FYEKMQ (reference sequence). This CDR3 is built from 16 residues. CDR3 protein: CASSWYRTGPSYEQYF. For the CDR3, the DNA is TGTGCCAGCAGCTGGTATAGGACAGGGCCTTCCTACGAGCAGTACTTC.

The genes are TRBV14 and TRBJ1-1; 12 bases agree with TRBD1. The V segment lost 3 bases and the J segment 12 bases; nucleotides outside the gene matches: 11. This CDR3 comprises 15 residues. Germline V gene lookup returns CDR1 SGHDN and CDR2 FVKESK. The CDR3 reads CASSHGTGGGRITFF. The CDR3 nucleotides are TGTGCCAGCAGCCACGGGACAGGGGGCGGGAGGATAACTTTCTTT. The whole variable domain, remainder taken from reference TRBV14 and TRBJ1-1, is EAGVTQFPSHSVIEKGQTVTLRCDPISGHDNLYWYRRVMGKEIKFLLHFVKESKQDESGMPNNRFLAERTGGTYSTLKVQPAELEDSGVYFCASSHGTGGGRITFFGQGTRLTVV.

The chain combines TRBV27 with TRBJ1-6; weak D call: TRBD1 (5 bases). The CDR3 has 13 amino acids. Trimming took 8 bases from V and 7 from J, leaving 12 bases between them. In germline, CDR1 is MNHEY, CDR2 SMNVEV (reference sequence). The chain's CDR3 is CASRGTTNSPLHF. Here the CDR3 DNA reads TGTGCCAGCCGGGGGACCACCAATTCACCCCTCCACTTT.

This clone has only a few counts. This sequence joins TRBV5-1 and TRBJ1-1, with D perhaps matching TRBD1 (5 bases). The germline V gene has CDR1 SGHRS and CDR2 YFSETQ. This CDR3 spans 14 amino acids. The V end was cut by 0 bases, the J end by 7 bases, with 13 bases between. CDR3 coding DNA: TGCGCCAGCAGCTTGGTAGGTGGACATGGTGAAGCTTTCTTT. Translating gives CASSLVGGHGEAFF.

The chain joins TRBV19 to TRBJ1-1; possible D gene TRBD1, 6 bases. The V gene's germline CDR1 is LNHDA and CDR2 SQIVND (reference sequence). CDR3 size: 13 residues. V was pared by 1 base and J by 8 bases, with 11 bases between. The CDR3 DNA reads as TGTGCCAGTAGTATAGGGGGGCTGTTGGAAGCTTTCTTT. Its protein product is CASSIGGLLEAFF.

A single count supports this clone. V gene TRBV9 combines with J gene TRBJ2-3, with TRBD2 as a possible D gene (6 bases). The CDR3 runs 16 residues. V dropped 2 bases and J dropped 4 bases, with 17 bases sitting between them. Germline CDR1 is SGDLS and CDR2 is YYNGEE. CDR3 sequence reads: CASSVSGLLLADTQYF. The DNA for the CDR3 is TGTGCCAGCAGCGTTTCGGGACTCCTATTGGCAGATACGCAGTATTTT.

The chain recombines TRBV7-8 with TRBJ2-1; D perhaps matches TRBD1 (6 bases). CDR3 length equals 16 residues. Trimming cost V 1 base and J 1 base, with 11 bases left between them. CDR1 and CDR2 (germline): SGHVS, FQNEAQ. The CDR3 region has the DNA TGTGCCAGCAGCTTAGGACAGGCGGTATCCTACAATGAGCAGTTCTTC. It encodes CASSLGQAVSYNEQFF.

The chain recombines TRBV2 with TRBJ1-2, with a weak D call TRBD1 (5 bases). Deletions cut 4 bases from V and 5 bases from J, with 11 bases between. The CDR3 sequence is 13 residues long. The germline V gene encodes CDR1 SNHLY and CDR2 FYNNEI. The CDR3: CASSGGVRYGYTF. CDR3 DNA sequence: TGTGCCAGCAGTGGGGGCGTCAGGTATGGCTACACCTTC. The variable domain in full, with the rest retrieved from reference TRBV2 and TRBJ1-2, is EPEVTQTPSHQVTQMGQEVILRCVPISNHLYFYWYRQILGQKVEFLVSFYNNEISEKSEIFDDQFSVERPDGSNFTLKIRSTKLEDSAMYFCASSGGVRYGYTFGSGTRLTVV.

This sequence joins TRBV28 and TRBJ2-7; D might be TRBD2 (5 bases). The CDR3 consists of 13 residues. Germline V gene data show CDR1 as MDHEN and CDR2 as SYDVKM. V was pared by 6 bases and J by 3 bases, with 12 bases between. The CDR3 nucleotides read TGTGCCAGCAGGACCGGAGGCCGCTACGAGCAGTACTTC. It yields the protein CASRTGGRYEQYF.

This clone has a single count. This chain joins TRBV19 and TRBJ2-7, with D possibly TRBD2 on 5 matching bases. V lost 6 bases and J 6 bases, leaving 12 bases between the germline ends. Germline lookup yields CDR1 LNHDA and CDR2 SQIVND (reference sequence). CDR3 length equals 12 residues. In DNA, the CDR3 is TGTGCCAGTAGCCCCGGGATCGGCGAGCAGTACTTC. Translating it yields CASSPGIGEQYF.

The chain employs TRBV7-8 and TRBJ2-1; D ambiguous. Germline CDR1 reads SGHVS; CDR2 reads FQNEAQ. The CDR3 length is 12 residues. V was cut by 5 bases and J by 3 bases, with 5 bases left in between. The DNA for the CDR3 is TGTGCCAGCAGCCCTAGCTACAATGAGCAGTTCTTC. This gives the protein CASSPSYNEQFF.

V usage is TRBV9 and J usage is TRBJ1-4; D gene unclear. The germline CDR1 and CDR2 sequences are SGDLS and YYNGEE. V was pared by 0 bases and J by 5 bases, with 11 bases between. CDR3 length: 15 residues. CDR3 in amino acids: CASSVGQSRNEKLFF. Here the CDR3 DNA reads TGTGCCAGCAGCGTAGGCCAGTCTAGAAATGAAAAACTGTTTTTT.

The chain has TRBV7-9 and TRBJ1-2; D is possibly TRBD1 (5 bases). This CDR3 has 14 residues. V was shortened by 5 bases and J by 6 bases, with 16 bases between the two germline ends. Looked up from germline, CDR1 is SEHNR and CDR2 is FQNEAQ (reference sequence). CDR3 residues: CASSPRAGIDGYTF. The CDR3 DNA sequence: TGTGCCAGCAGCCCCAGGGCAGGGATCGATGGCTACACCTTC.

This chain joins TRBV19 and TRBJ1-1, with D hard to call. CDR1 and CDR2 (germline): LNHDA, SQIVND (reference sequence). The CDR3 covers 14 residues. V was shortened by 10 bases and J by 2 bases, with 17 bases between the two germline ends. CDR3 loop: CATIMGARNTEAFF. The CDR3 DNA reads TGTGCCACCATAATGGGAGCGAGAAACACTGAAGCTTTCTTT.

This clone appeared once. This chain uses TRBV10-3 with TRBJ1-1, with D maybe TRBD1 (6 bases). Trimming took off 7 bases at V and 2 bases at J, with 14 bases between the two ends. CDR3 length: 14 amino acids. Looked up from germline, CDR1 is ENHRY and CDR2 is SYGVKD. CDR3 sequence: CAIIQGPANTEAFF. In DNA form, the CDR3 reads TGTGCCATCATTCAGGGGCCGGCCAACACTGAAGCTTTCTTT.